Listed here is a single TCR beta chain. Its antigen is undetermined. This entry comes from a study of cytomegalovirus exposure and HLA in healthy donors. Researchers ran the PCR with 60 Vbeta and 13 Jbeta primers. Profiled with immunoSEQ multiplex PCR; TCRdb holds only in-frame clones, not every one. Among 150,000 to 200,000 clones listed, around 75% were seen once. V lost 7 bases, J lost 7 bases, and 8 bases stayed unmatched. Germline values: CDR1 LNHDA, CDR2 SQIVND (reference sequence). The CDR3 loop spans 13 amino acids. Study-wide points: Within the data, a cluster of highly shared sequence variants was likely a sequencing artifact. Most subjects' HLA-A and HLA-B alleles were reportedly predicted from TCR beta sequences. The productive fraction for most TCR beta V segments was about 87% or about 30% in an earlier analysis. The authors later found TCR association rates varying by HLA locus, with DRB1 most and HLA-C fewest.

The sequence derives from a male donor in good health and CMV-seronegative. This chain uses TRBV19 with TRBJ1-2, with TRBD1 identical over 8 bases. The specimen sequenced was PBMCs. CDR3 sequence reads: CASNPGGSVGYTF. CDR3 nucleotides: TGTGCCAGTAATCCAGGGGGCTCAGTTGGCTACACCTTC.